This TCR beta chain was recovered during a study of technical replicates of blood from a few donors (dated 2017 in TCRdb). The germline V gene provides CDR1 SGDLS and CDR2 YYNGEE. The CDR3 goes from the cysteine to the phenylalanine over 14 residues. Just the 42-base CDR3 DNA is kept, in frame starting at base 1. At the junction V is shortened by 5 bases and J by 3 bases, with 15 bases in between. On this clone: This clone's antigen is unknown. No clone much larger than this one lies a single base away; base qualities are absent.

The receptor library was made with the immunoSEQ multiplex PCR assay. TCRdb stores this immuneACCESS table with in-frame sequences only. Part of the clones is absent; in the studies checked, under half of the shortfall reflects unresolved V genes, and no reason is known for the rest. A total of around 12,000 clones appear in this sample, roughly three quarters of them only once. Of the sample, about 15% falls within the top ten clones. This sequence originates from a human donor in good health. This chain is built from TRBV9 and TRBJ2-7; confidence is insufficient to name the D gene. The sequencing sample was made of PBMCs. The encoded CDR3 is CASRELADDYEQYF. The DNA reads as follows: TGTGCCAGCAGAGAATTGGCGGATGACTACGAGCAGTACTTC.